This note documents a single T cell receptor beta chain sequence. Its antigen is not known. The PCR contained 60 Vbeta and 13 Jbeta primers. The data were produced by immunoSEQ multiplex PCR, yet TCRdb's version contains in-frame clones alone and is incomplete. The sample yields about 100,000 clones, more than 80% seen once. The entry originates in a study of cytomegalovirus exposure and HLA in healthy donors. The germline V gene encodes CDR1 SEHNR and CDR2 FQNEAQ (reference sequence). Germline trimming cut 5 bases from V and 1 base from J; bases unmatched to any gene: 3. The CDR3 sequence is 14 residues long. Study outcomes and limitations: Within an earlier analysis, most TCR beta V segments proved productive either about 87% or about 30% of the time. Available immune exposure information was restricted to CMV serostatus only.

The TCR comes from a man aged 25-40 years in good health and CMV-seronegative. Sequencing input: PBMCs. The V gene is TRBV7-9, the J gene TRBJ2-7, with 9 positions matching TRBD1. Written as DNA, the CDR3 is TGTGCCAGCAGCCAGGGACAGGGTTCCTACGAGCAGTACTTC. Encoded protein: CASSQGQGSYEQYF. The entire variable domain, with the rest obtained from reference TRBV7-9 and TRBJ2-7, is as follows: DTGVSQNPRHKITKRGQNVTFRCDPISEHNRLYWYRQTLGQGPEFLTYFQNEAQLEKSRLLSDRFSAERPKGSFSTLEIQRTEQGDSAMYLCASSQGQGSYEQYFGPGTRLTVT.